These 7 T cell receptor beta chains came from one sample sequenced in a study of post-analysis software for immune sequencing data (dated by TCRdb to between 2015 and 2017). Broader findings and caveats from the paper: Significantly higher frequencies in patients than in controls were found for a handful of TRBV segments, including TRBV5-6, TRBV5-1 and TRBV20-1.

These receptors have no identified antigens. Library preparation used PCR. The data were produced on an Illumina HiSeq 2500. To reduce PCR and sequencing biases, unique molecular identifiers were built into the TCR beta cDNA libraries. The public sequencing data were trimmed at Q25 with fastp and processed into clonotypes with MiXCR by TCRdb, which kept only in-frame beta chains. Every CDR3 protein is listed once, alongside the most common genes and DNA of its rows. This sample holds approximately 690,000 distinct CDR3 sequences; approximately 59% were observed only once. Clones ranked in the top ten supply 10% to 12% of the sample. Sequenced: blood. These receptor sequences come from a girl aged 2 to 10 with multiple sclerosis.

CDR3 DNA sequence: TGCGCCAGCAGCCACTGGAGGGGGATGGCGAACACTGAAGCTTTCTTT. Protein: CASSHWRGMANTEAFF. The chain combines TRBV4-3 with TRBJ1-1; TRBD1 might be the D (6 bases). The V gene's germline CDR1 is LGHNA and CDR2 YSLEER. This CDR3 has 16 amino acids. Trimming pared 3 bases from V and 1 base from J, leaving 15 bases between.

This chain connects TRBV20-1 to TRBJ2-1, with D tentatively TRBD2 (5 bases). The CDR3 has 13 amino acids. The V gene lost 5 bases and the J gene lost 2 bases, with 10 bases spanning the gap. Germline V gene data show CDR1 as DFQATT and CDR2 as SNEGSKA (reference sequence). CDR3 protein: CSAQQTTYNEQFF. CDR3 sequence (DNA): TGCAGTGCTCAGCAGACTACCTACAATGAGCAGTTCTTC.

The chain combines TRBV24-1 with TRBJ2-7; 7 nucleotides align to TRBD2. The CDR3 spans 15 residues. Germline trimming cut 4 bases from V and 10 bases from J; bases unmatched to any gene: 15. CDR1 is KGHDR and CDR2 is SFDVKD in the germline V gene. This CDR3 is CATSDPMGGKEAQYF. CDR3 coding DNA: TGTGCCACCAGTGACCCCATGGGGGGGAAAGAGGCCCAGTACTTC.

A single count supports this clonotype. This rearrangement joins TRBV2 to TRBJ2-4; possible D gene TRBD2, 6 bases. CDR1 SNHLY and CDR2 FYNNEI come from the germline V gene. Trimming removed 7 bases at V and 13 bases at J, with 23 bases between. This CDR3 region has 14 residues. CDR3: CASTDRRLAREQYF. CDR3 nucleotides: TGTGCCAGCACGGACCGTCGGCTAGCGAGGGAGCAGTACTTC.

This chain links TRBV12-3 or TRBV12-4 with TRBJ2-1; 7 bases map to TRBD2. This CDR3 comprises 16 residues. J gave up 2 bases and V 1 base, and 5 bases lay outside the gene matches. CDR3 amino acids: CASSLGVGLAYNEQFF. CDR3 DNA sequence: TGTGCCAGCAGTTTAGGTGTCGGACTAGCCTACAATGAGCAGTTCTTC.

This clonotype appeared a few times. The chain employs TRBV7-2 and TRBJ2-1; no clear D. The length of the CDR3 is 12 residues. V shed 7 bases and J shed 9 bases, with 13 bases lying between them. Germline loops: CDR1 SGHTA, CDR2 FQGNSA. The CDR3 DNA sequence: TGTGCCAGCACCTACACGGACGGTGAGCAGTTCTTC. It codes for CASTYTDGEQFF.

V and J are TRBV29-1 and TRBJ1-5; D ambiguous. The CDR3 runs 12 residues. Trimming pared 5 bases from V and 5 bases from J, leaving 10 bases between. Per germline, CDR1 SQVTM and CDR2 ANQGSEA. This CDR3 reads CSVKAEDQPQHF. DNA for the CDR3: TGCAGCGTTAAGGCAGAGGATCAGCCCCAGCATTTT. The full variable domain, with the rest looked up from reference TRBV29-1 and TRBJ1-5, is SAVISQKPSRDICQRGTSLTIQCQVDSQVTMMFWYRQQPGQSLTLIATANQGSEATYESGFVIDKFPISRPNLTFSTLTVSNMSPEDSSIYLCSVKAEDQPQHFGDGTRLSIL.